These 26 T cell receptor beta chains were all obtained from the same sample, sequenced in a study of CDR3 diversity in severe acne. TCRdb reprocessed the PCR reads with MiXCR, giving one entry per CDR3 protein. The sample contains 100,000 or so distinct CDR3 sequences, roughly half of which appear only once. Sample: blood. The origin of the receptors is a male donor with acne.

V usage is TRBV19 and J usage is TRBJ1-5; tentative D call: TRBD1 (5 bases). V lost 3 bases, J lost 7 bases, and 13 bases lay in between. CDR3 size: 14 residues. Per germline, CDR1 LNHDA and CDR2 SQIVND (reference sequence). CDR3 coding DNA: TGTGCCAGTAGTATCATAGGGACGAGACAGCCCCAGCATTTT. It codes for CASSIIGTRQPQHF.

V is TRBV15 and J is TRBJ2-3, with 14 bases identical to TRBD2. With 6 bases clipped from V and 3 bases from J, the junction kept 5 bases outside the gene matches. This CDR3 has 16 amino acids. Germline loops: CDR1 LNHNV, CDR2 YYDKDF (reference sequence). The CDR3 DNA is TGTGCCACCAGTGATGGGACTAGCGGGAGAACAGATACGCAGTATTTT. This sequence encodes CATSDGTSGRTDTQYF.

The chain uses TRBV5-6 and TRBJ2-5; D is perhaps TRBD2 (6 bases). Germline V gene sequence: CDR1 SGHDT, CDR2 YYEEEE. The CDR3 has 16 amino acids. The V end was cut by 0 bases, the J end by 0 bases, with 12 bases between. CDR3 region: CASSLVGSGYQETQYF. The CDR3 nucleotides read TGTGCCAGCAGCTTGGTTGGTAGCGGCTACCAAGAGACCCAGTACTTC.

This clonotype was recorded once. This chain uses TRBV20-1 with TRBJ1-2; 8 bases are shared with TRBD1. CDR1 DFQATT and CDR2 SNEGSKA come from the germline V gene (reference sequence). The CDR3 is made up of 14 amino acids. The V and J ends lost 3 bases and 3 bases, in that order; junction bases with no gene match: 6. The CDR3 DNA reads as TGCAGTGCTAGGACACGGACAGGGTACTATGGCTACACCTTC. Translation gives CSARTRTGYYGYTF.

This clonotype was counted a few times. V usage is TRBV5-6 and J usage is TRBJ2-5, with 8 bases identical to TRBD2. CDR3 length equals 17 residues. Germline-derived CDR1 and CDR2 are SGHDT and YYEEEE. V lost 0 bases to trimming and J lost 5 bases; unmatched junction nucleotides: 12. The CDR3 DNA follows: TGTGCCAGCAGCTTGGATCATGCAGCGGGAGAAGAGGAGACCCAGTACTTC. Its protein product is CASSLDHAAGEEETQYF.

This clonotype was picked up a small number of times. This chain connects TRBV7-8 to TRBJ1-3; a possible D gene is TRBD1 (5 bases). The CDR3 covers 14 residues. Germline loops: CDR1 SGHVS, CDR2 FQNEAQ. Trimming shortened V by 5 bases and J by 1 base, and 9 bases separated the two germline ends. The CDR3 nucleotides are TGTGCCAGCAGCCCCGGGGGGTCTGGAAACACCATATATTTT. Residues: CASSPGGSGNTIYF.

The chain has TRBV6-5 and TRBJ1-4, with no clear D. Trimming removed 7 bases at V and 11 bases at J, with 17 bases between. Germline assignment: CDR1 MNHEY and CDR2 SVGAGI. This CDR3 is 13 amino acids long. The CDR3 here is CASTYTPLGKLFF. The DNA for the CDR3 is TGTGCCAGCACTTATACCCCCCTGGGGAAACTGTTTTTT.

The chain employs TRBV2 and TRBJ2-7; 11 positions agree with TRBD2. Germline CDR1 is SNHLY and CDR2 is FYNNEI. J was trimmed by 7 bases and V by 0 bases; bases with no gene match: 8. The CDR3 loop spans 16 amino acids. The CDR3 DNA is TGTGCCAGCAGTGAAGCAACACTAGCGGGAGCAGGAGAGCAGTACGTC. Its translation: CASSEATLAGAGEQYV.

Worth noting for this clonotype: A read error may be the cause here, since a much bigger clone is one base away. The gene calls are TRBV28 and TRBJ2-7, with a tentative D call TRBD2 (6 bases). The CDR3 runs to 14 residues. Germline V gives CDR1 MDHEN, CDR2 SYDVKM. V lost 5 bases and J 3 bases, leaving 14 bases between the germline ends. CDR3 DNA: TGTGCCAGCAGTAATAGCAGGAGGGACTACGAGCAGTACGTC. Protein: CASSNSRRDYEQYV.

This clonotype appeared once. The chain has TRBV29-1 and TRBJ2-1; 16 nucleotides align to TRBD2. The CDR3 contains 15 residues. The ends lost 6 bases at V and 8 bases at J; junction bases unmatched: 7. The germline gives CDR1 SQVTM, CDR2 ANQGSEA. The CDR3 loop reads CSVGTSGRALDEQFF. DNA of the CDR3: TGCAGCGTGGGGACTAGCGGGAGGGCCTTGGATGAGCAGTTCTTC.

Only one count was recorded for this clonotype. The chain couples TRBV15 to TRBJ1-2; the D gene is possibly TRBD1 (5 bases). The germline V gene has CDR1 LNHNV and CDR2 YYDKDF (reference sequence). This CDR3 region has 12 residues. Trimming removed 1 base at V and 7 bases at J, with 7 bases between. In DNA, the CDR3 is TGTGCCACCAGCAGAGTCGGGGGTGGCTACACCTTC. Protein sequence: CATSRVGGGYTF.

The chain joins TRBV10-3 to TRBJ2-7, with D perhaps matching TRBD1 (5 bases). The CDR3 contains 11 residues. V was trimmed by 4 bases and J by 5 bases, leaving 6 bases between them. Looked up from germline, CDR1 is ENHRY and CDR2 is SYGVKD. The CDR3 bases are TGTGCCATCAGTGCAGGGAACGAGCAGTACTTC. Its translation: CAISAGNEQYF.

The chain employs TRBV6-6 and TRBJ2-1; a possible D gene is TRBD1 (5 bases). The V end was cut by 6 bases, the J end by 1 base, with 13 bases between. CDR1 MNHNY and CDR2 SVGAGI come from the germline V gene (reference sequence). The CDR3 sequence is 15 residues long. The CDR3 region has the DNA TGTGCCAGCAGCCCCAGGGTAAGGTCCTACAATGAGCAGTTCTTC. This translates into CASSPRVRSYNEQFF.

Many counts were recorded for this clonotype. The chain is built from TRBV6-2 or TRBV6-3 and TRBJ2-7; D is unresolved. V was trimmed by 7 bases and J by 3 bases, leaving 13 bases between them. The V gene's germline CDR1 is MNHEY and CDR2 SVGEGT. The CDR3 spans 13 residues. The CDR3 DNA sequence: TGTGCCAGCAACGAAAACGCTCGCTACGAGCAGTACTTC. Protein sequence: CASNENARYEQYF.

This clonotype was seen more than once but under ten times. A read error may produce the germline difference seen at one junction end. The DNA of the CDR3 is TGTACCAGTGATATGGAGTCTACCTACAATGAGCAGTTCTTC. Translating it yields CTSDMESTYNEQFF. The V call is TRBV19, the J call TRBJ2-1; D ambiguous. CDR1 and CDR2 (germline): LNHDA, SQIVND (reference sequence). The CDR3 extends over 14 amino acids.

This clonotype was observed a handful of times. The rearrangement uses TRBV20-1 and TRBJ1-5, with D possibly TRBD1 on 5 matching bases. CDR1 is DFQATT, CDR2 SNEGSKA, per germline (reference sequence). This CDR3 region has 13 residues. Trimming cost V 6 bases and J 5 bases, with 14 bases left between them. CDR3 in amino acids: CSAGGSRDQPQHF. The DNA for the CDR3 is TGCAGTGCCGGGGGGTCGCGCGATCAGCCCCAGCATTTT.

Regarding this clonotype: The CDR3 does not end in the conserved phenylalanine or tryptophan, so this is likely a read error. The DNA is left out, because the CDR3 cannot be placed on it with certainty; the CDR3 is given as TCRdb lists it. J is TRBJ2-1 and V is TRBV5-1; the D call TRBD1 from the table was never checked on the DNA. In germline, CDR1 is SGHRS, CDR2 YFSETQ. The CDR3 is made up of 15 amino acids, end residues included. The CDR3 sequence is CASSSEGGAHTEPFS.

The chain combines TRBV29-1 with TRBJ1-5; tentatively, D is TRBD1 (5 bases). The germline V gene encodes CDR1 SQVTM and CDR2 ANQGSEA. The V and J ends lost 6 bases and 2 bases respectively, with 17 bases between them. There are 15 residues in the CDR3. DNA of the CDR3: TGCAGCGTGGGGACCTCGTCGGGGGGCAATCAGCCCCAGCATTTT. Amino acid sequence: CSVGTSSGGNQPQHF.

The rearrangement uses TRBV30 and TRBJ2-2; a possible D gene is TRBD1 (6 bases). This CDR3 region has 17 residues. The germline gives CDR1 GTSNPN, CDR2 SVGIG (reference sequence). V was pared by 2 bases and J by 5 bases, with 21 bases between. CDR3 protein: CAWSQKTGTPATGELFF. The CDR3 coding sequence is TGTGCCTGGAGTCAAAAGACCGGGACACCGGCGACCGGGGAGCTGTTTTTT. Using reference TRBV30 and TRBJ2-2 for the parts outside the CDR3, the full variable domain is SQTIHQWPATLVQPVGSPLSLECTVEGTSNPNLYWYRQAAGRGLQLLFYSVGIGQISSEVPQNLSASRPQDRQFILSSKKLLLSDSGFYLCAWSQKTGTPATGELFFGEGSRLTVL.

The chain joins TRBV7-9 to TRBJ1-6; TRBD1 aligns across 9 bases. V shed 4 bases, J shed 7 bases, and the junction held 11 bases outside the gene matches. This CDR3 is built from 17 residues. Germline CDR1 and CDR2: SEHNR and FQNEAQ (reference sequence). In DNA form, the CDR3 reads TGTGCCAGCAGCTCCTCCGGGACAGGGAGATTGAATTCACCCCTCCACTTT. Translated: CASSSSGTGRLNSPLHF.

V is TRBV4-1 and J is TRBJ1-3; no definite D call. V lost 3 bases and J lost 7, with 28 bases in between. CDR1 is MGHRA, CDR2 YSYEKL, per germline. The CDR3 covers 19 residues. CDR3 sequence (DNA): TGCGCCAGCAGCCACTATGGACTGAAGCTTCCTCTGTTGTGGAACACCATATATTTT. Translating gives CASSHYGLKLPLLWNTIYF.

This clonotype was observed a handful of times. In DNA form, the CDR3 reads TGTGCCAGCACTTATCTAGCGGGAGGTGGTAAGGGCACAGATACGCAGTATTTT. Its translation is CASTYLAGGGKGTDTQYF. The genes are TRBV11-2 and TRBJ2-3; 11 bases agree with TRBD2. V shed 7 bases and J 1 base; nucleotides not matched to a gene: 13. The CDR3 is 18 residues long. Germline loops: CDR1 SGHAT, CDR2 FQNNGV. Full variable domain (outside the CDR3, taken from reference TRBV11-2 and TRBJ2-3): EAGVAQSPRYKIIEKRQSVAFWCNPISGHATLYWYQQILGQGPKLLIQFQNNGVVDDSQLPKDRFSAERLKGVDSTLKIQPAKLEDSAVYLCASTYLAGGGKGTDTQYFGPGTRLTVL.

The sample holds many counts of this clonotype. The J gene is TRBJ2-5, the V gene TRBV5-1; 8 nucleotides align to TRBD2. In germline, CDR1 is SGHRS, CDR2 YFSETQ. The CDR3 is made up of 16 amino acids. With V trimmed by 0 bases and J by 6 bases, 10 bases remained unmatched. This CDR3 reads CASSLDLQREWKTQYF. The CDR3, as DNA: TGCGCCAGCAGCTTGGATTTGCAGCGGGAGTGGAAGACCCAGTACTTC. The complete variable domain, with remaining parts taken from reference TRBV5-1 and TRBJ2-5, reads KAGVTQTPRYLIKTRGQQVTLSCSPISGHRSVSWYQQTPGQGLQFLFEYFSETQRNKGNFPGRFSGRQFSNSRSEMNVSTLELGDSALYLCASSLDLQREWKTQYFGPGTRLLVL.

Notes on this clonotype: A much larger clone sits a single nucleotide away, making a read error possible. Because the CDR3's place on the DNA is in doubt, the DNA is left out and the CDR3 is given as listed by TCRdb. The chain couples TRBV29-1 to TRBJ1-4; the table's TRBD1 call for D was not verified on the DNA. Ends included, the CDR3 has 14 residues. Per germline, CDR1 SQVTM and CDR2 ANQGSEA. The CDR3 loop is CSVASGTGGEKPFF.

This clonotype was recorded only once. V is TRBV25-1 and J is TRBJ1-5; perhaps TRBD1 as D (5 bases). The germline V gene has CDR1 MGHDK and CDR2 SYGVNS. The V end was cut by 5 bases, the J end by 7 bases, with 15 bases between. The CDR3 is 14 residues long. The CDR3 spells CASSWRGLGQPQHF. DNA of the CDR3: TGTGCCAGCAGTTGGAGGGGCTTGGGGCAGCCCCAGCATTTT.

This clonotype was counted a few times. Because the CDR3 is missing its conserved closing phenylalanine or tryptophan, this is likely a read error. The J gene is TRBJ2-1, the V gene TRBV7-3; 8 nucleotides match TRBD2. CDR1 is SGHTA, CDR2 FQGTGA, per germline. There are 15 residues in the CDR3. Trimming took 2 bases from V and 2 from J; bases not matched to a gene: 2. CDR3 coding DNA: TGTGCCAGCAGCTTACGCGGGGGGACCTACAATGAGCAGTTCAGA. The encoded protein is CASSLRGGTYNEQFR.